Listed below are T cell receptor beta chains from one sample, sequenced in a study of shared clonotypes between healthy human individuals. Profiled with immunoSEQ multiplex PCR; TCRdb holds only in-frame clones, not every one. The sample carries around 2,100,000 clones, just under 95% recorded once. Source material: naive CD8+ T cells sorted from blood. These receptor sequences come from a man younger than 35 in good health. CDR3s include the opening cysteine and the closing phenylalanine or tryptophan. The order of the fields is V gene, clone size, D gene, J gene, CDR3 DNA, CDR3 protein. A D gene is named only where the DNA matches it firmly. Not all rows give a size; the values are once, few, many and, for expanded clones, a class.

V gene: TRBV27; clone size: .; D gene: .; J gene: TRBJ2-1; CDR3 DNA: TGTGCCAGCAGTCAAGGTCCAGGTTCCTCCTACAATGAGCAGTTCTTC; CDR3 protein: CASSQGPGSSYNEQFF
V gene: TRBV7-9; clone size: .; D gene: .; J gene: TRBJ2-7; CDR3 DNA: TGTGCCAGCAGCTTGCTGGACCACGAGCAGTACTTC; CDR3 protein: CASSLLDHEQYF
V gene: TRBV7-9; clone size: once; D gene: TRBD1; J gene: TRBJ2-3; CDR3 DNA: TGTGCCTGCAGCCCGTGGACAGGGGACACAGATACGCAGTATTTT; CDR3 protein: CACSPWTGDTDTQYF
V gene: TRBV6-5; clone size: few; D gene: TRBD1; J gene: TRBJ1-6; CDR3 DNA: TGTGCCAGCAGTTATTCCAAGACAGGGGGCAATTCACCCCTCCACTTT; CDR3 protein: CASSYSKTGGNSPLHF
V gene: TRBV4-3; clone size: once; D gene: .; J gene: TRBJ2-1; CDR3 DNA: TGCGCCAGCAGCCAAGATGCTAGCATAATATACTACAATGAGCAGTTCTTC; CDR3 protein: CASSQDASIIYYNEQFF
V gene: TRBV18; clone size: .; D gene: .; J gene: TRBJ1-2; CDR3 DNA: TGTGCCAGCTTCGAAAGGGGTCCCGTTCTATTGGGCTACACCTTC; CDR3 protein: CASFERGPVLLGYTF
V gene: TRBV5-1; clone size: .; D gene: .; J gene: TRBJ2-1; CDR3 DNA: TGCGCCAGCAGCGCCCCAACAGGGTACAATGAGCAGTTCTTC; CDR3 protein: CASSAPTGYNEQFF
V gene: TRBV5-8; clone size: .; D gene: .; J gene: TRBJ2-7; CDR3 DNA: TGTGCCAGCACACTACCCGGTTACGAGCAGTACTTC; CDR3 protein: CASTLPGYEQYF
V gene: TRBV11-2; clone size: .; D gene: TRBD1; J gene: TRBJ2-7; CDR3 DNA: TGTGCCAGCAGCGCCGACAGGGTCCCCTACGAGCAGTACTTC; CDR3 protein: CASSADRVPYEQYF
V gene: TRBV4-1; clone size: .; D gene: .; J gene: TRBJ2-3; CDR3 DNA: TGCGCCAGCAGGGACTTCTCCACAGATACGCAGTATTTT; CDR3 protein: CASRDFSTDTQYF
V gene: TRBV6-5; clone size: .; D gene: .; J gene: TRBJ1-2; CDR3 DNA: TGTGCCAGCAGTTATCAGGGCTTCTATGGCTACACCTTC; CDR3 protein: CASSYQGFYGYTF
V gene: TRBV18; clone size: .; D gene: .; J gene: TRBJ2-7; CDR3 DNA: TGTGCCAGCTCACCAGACGACAGCTACGAGCAGTACTTC; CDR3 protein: CASSPDDSYEQYF
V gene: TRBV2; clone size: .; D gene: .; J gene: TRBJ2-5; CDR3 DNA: TGTGCCAGCAGTGAGGGCTGGGGGATCCAAGAGACCCAGTACTTC; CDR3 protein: CASSEGWGIQETQYF
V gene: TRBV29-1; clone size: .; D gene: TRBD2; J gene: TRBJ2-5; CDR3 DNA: TGCAGCGTTGTCCCGGGACTAGCGGGGGGGCAAGAGACCCAGTACTTC; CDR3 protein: CSVVPGLAGGQETQYF
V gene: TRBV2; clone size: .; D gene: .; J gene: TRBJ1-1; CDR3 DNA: TGTGCCAGCAGTGAAGGGTCCCACGGGGAAACTGAAGCTTTCTTT; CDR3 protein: CASSEGSHGETEAFF
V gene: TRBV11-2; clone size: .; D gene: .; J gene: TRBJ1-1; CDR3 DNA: TGTGCCAGCAGGGAAACTCTGAACACTGAAGCTTTCTTT; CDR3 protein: CASRETLNTEAFF
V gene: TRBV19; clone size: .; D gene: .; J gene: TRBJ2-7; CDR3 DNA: TGTGCCAGTAGGCCCGGGCGGGACTTCTACGAGCAGTACTTC; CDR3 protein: CASRPGRDFYEQYF
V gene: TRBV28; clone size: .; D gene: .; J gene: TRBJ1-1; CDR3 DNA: TGTGCCAGCAGCTCCACAGGGCTCGGGAACACTGAAGCTTTCTTT; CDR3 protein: CASSSTGLGNTEAFF
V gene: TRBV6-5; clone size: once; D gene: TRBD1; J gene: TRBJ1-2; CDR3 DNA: TGTGCCAGCAGCCGACAGGGGGCCGCATATGGCTACACCTTC; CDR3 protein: CASSRQGAAYGYTF
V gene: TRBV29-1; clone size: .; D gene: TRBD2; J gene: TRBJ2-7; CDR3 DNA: TGCAGCGTTGAATTGAGGGAGGGGCCCCACTCCTACGAGCAGTACTTC; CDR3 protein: CSVELREGPHSYEQYF
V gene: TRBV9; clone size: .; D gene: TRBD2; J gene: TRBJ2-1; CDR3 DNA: TGTGCCAGCAGCGCCGGGGGGTCCACCCCATACAATGAGCAGTTCTTC; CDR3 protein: CASSAGGSTPYNEQFF
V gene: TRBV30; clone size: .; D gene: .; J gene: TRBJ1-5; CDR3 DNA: TGTGCCTGGAGTGTGCAGGGAGATCAGCCCCAGCATTTT; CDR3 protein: CAWSVQGDQPQHF
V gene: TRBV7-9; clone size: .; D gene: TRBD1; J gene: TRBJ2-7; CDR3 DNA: TGTGCCAGCAGCGATGGACAGGGGATGCAGTACGAGCAGTACTTC; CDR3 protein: CASSDGQGMQYEQYF
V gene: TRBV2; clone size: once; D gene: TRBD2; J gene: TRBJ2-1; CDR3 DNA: TGTGCCAGCAGTGTCTGGCTAGCGGGAGGAACCTACAATGAGCAGTTCTTC; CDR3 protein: CASSVWLAGGTYNEQFF
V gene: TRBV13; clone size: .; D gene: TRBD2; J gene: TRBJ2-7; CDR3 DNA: TGTGCCAGCAGCCCCGGAGGTGATAGCGGGTCCGTCCCCTACGAGCAGTACTTC; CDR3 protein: CASSPGGDSGSVPYEQYF
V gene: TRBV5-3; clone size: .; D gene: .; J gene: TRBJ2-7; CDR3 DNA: TGTGCCAGAAGCTTGAATTGGGACGGCCCTTACGAGCAGTACTTC; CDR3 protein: CARSLNWDGPYEQYF
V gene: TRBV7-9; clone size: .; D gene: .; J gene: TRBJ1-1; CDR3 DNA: TGTGCCAGCAGCTTAGTAGACGGTTTCATGAACACTGAAGCTTTCTTT; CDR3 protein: CASSLVDGFMNTEAFF
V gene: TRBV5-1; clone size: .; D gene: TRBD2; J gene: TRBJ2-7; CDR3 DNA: TGCGCCAGCAGCTTCGGACTAGCGGGAGGGTTCGAGCAGTACTTC; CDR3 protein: CASSFGLAGGFEQYF
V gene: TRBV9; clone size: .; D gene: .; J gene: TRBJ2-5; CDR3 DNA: TGTGCCAGCAGCGTAGTGTCGGGGGCCGGGACCCAGTACTTC; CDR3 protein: CASSVVSGAGTQYF
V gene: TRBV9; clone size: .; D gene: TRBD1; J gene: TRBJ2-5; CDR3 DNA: TGTGCCAGCAGCGGGGACAGGGAAGAGACCCAGTACTTC; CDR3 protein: CASSGDREETQYF
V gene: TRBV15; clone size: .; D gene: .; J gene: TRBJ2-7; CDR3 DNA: TGTGCCACCAGTAATACCGAGTGGGCCTACGAGCAGTACTTC; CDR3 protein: CATSNTEWAYEQYF
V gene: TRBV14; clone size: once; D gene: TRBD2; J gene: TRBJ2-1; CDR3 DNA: TGTGCCAGCAGCCCGGGACTAGCGGGGAGAGCAGGCTACAATGAGCAGTTCTTC; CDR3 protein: CASSPGLAGRAGYNEQFF
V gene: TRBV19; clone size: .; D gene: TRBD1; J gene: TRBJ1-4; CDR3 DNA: TGTGCCAGTAGTCTTGGACAGGGAAATGAAAAACTGTTTTTT; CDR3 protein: CASSLGQGNEKLFF
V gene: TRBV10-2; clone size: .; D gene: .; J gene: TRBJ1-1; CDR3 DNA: TGCGCCAGCAGTGGGGTGGCAGGGACTGAAGCTTTCTTT; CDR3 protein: CASSGVAGTEAFF
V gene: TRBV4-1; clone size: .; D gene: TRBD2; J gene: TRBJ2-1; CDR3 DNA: TGCGCCAGCAGCCAAGGAGTCGGCGGGGGGTACAATGAGCAGTTCTTC; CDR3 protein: CASSQGVGGGYNEQFF
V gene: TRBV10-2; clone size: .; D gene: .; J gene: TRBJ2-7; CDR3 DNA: TGCGCCAGCACGGGGTCTCTCCCTAGCGAGCAGTACTTC; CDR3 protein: CASTGSLPSEQYF
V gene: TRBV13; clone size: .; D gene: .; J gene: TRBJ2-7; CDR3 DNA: TGTGCCAGCAGCCCCGCAGGACAAAGCTCCTACGAGCAGTACTTC; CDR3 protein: CASSPAGQSSYEQYF
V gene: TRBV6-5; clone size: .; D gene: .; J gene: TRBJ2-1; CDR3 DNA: TGTGCCAGCGCGCAAGGGGGAGGCGATGAGCAGTTCTTC; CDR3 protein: CASAQGGGDEQFF
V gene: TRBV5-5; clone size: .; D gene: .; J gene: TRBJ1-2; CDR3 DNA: TGTGCCAGCAGCCCGACCCCAACGGGAAACTATGGCTACACCTTC; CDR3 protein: CASSPTPTGNYGYTF
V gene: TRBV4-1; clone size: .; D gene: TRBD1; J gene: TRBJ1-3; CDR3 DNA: TGCGCCAGCAGCCAAGATACAGGGGACGGAAACACCATATATTTT; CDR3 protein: CASSQDTGDGNTIYF
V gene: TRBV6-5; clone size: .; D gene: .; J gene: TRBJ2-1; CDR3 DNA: TGTGCCAGCAGTTACTCGGTCGGGGAGAAATACAATGAGCAGTTCTTC; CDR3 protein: CASSYSVGEKYNEQFF
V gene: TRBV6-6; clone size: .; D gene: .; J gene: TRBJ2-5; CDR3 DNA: TGTGCCAGCAGTTACGCGAGTGGAAAAGAGACCCAGTACTTC; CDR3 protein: CASSYASGKETQYF
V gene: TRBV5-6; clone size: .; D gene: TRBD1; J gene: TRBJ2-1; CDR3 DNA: TGTGCCAGCAGCTTGTCAGGGGGTCTTAGGGATGAGCAGTTCTTC; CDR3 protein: CASSLSGGLRDEQFF
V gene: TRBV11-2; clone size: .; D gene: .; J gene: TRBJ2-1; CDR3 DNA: TGTGCCAGCAGCCCACCGCTGGGCATATTCAATGAGCAGTTCTTC; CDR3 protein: CASSPPLGIFNEQFF
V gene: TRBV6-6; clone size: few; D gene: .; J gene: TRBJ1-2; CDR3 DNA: TGTGCCAGCAGTTACAGTGAGGGGACCTATGGCTACACCTTC; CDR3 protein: CASSYSEGTYGYTF
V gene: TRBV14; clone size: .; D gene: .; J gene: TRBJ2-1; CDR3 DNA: TGTGCCAGCAGCATGTATAATGAGCAGTTCTTC; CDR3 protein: CASSMYNEQFF
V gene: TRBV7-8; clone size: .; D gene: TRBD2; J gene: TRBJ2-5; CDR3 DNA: TGTGCCAGCTTCTCGCGGGGGACCCAAGAGACCCAGTACTTC; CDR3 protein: CASFSRGTQETQYF
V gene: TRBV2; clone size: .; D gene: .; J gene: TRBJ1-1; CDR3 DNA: TGTGCCAGCAGTGACTTGGGGATGAACACTGAAGCTTTCTTT; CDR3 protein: CASSDLGMNTEAFF
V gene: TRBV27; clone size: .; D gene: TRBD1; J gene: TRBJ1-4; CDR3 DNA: TGTGCCAGCAGTCACAGGGGGACTAATGAAAAACTGTTTTTT; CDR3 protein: CASSHRGTNEKLFF
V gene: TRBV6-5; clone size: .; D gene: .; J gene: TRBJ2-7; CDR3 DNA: TGTGCCAGCAGTTCGGGATCCTGGCGCGAGCAGTACTTC; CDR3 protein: CASSSGSWREQYF
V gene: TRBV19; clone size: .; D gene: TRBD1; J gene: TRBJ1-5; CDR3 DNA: TGTGCCAGTAGTCCAGGGGACAGGGTATCGGCCCAGCATTTT; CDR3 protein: CASSPGDRVSAQHF
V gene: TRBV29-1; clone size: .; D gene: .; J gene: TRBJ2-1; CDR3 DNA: TGCAGCGTGGGGACAGGACTGGCGGGGGTCTCCTACAATGAGCAGTTCTTC; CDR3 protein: CSVGTGLAGVSYNEQFF
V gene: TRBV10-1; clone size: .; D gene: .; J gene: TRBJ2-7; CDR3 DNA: TGCGCCAGCAGCTTAACAGGAGACTACGAGCAGTACTTC; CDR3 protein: CASSLTGDYEQYF
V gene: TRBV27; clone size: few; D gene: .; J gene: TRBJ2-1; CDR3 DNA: TGTGCATCAAGGGTCCAGGGAATTTACAATGAGCAGTTCTTC; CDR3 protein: CASRVQGIYNEQFF
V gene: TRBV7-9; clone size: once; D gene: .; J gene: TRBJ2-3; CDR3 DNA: TGTGCCAGCAGCTTTCCCGGGGCAACAGATACGCAGTATTTT; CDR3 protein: CASSFPGATDTQYF